Below, 4 T cell receptor beta chains from the same sample are listed, as sequenced in a study of PD-L1 blockade in urothelial cancer. The time point here: peripheral blood 6 weeks after treatment start. The repertoire was sequenced with immunoSEQ multiplex PCR; TCRdb's copy has only in-frame clones and lacks some. The profile shows around 110,000 clones, approximately 90% of them singletons. The sample here was PBMCs, taken around atezolizumab (anti-PD-L1) treatment. These receptors all come from a man in his sixties with urothelial cancer.

The rearrangement joins TRBV13 to TRBJ1-2, with 10 bases fitting TRBD1. V dropped 10 bases and J dropped 5; count of bases not matched to a gene: 7. Germline values: CDR1 PRHDT, CDR2 FYEKMQ (reference sequence). The CDR3 runs 13 residues. The CDR3 is CATPGTGDYGYTF. The CDR3 bases are TGTGCCACCCCCGGGACAGGGGATTATGGCTACACCTTC.

This clone was detected once. The J gene is TRBJ1-2, the V gene TRBV28, with D possibly TRBD1 on 5 matching bases. Germline V gene lookup returns CDR1 MDHEN and CDR2 SYDVKM. The CDR3 sequence is 14 residues long. With 3 bases removed from V and 2 bases from J, the gap between germline ends came to 10 bases. The CDR3 loop reads CASSFTTVNYGYTF. CDR3 bases: TGTGCCAGCAGTTTTACGACAGTGAACTATGGCTACACCTTC.

The rearrangement joins TRBV7-9 to TRBJ1-1; D is possibly TRBD1 (6 bases). This CDR3 has 14 amino acids. V lost 7 bases and J 0 bases, leaving 12 bases between the germline ends. Germline loops: CDR1 SEHNR, CDR2 FQNEAQ (reference sequence). The CDR3 coding sequence is TGTGCCAGCATTAGGGACATAATGAACACTGAAGCTTTCTTT. Protein: CASIRDIMNTEAFF.

The rearrangement joins TRBV11-2 to TRBJ2-6; 8 nucleotides align to TRBD2. The ends lost 3 bases at V and 0 bases at J; junction bases unmatched: 4. The CDR3 is 17 amino acids. CDR1 and CDR2 from the germline V gene are SGHAT and FQNNGV. The CDR3 here is CASSFAGTSSGANVLTF. In nucleotides, the CDR3 is TGTGCCAGCAGCTTCGCCGGGACTAGCTCTGGGGCCAACGTCCTGACTTTC.